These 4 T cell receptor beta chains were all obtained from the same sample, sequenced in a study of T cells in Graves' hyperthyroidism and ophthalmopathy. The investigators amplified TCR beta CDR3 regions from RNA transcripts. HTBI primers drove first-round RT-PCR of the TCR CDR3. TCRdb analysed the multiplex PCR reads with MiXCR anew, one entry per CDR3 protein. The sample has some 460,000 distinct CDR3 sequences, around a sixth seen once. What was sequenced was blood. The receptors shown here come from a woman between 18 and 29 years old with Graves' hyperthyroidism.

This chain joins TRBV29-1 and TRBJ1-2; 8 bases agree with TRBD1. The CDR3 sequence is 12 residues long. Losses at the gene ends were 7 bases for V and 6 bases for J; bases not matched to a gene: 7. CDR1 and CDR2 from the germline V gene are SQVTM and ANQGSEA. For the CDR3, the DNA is TGCAGCGGCCTCGGGACAGGTGATGGCTACACCTTC. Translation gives CSGLGTGDGYTF.

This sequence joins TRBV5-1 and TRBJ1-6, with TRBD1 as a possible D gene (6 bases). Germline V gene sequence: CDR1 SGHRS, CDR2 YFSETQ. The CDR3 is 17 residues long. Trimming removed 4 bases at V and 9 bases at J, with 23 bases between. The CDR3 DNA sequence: TGCGCCAGCAGCCCTCGGACGGGGGCCGGTTACGCTTCACCCCTCCACTTT. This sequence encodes CASSPRTGAGYASPLHF.

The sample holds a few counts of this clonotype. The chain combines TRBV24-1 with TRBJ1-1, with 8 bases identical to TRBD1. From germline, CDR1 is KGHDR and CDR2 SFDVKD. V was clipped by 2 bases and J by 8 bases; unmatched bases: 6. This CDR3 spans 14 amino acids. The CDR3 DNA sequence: TGTGCCACCAGTGATTCGGGACAGGTATCAGAAGCTTTCTTT. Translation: CATSDSGQVSEAFF.

The CDR3 nucleotides are TGTGCCAGCAGCCCGCCCCTCAGGGGGCCACATTCCTACGAGCAGTACTTC. It translates to CASSPPLRGPHSYEQYF. J is TRBJ2-7 and V is TRBV5-5; the match to TRBD1 covers 8 bases. The trim removed 4 bases at V and 1 base at J, leaving 13 bases unmatched. This CDR3 comprises 17 residues. Germline V CDR1 and CDR2: SGHKS, YYEKEE (reference sequence). The variable domain in full, completed from reference TRBV5-5 and TRBJ2-7, reads DAGVTQSPTHLIKTRGQQVTLRCSPISGHKSVSWYQQVLGQGPQFIFQYYEKEERGRGNFPDRFSARQFPNYSSELNVNALLLGDSALYLCASSPPLRGPHSYEQYFGPGTRLTVT.